Each of the 9 T cell receptor beta chains below was sequenced from the same sample in a study of OX40 agonist ivuxolimab in advanced cancers. Assay: immunoSEQ multiplex PCR; the TCRdb copy retains only in-frame clones and omits some. This sample yields 70,000 to 90,000 clones, of which around four fifths are seen a single time; 1.5% to 2% belongs to the top ten. The starting material was CD4+ or CD8+ T cells sorted from blood, obtained in a trial of the OX40 agonist ivuxolimab. All receptors derive from an adult with an advanced solid tumor such as melanoma, head and neck, liver or kidney cancer.

The chain is built from TRBV4-1 and TRBJ2-5, with 13 positions matching TRBD2. Looked up from germline, CDR1 is MGHRA and CDR2 is YSYEKL. The CDR3 totals 16 residues. Trimming took 0 bases from V and 4 from J; bases not matched to a gene: 2. CDR3 nucleotide sequence: TGCGCCAGCAGCCAAGATCGACTAGCGGGGGGAGAGACCCAGTACTTC. Protein product: CASSQDRLAGGETQYF.

A word on this clone: Other DNA sequences in the sample encode the same CDR3. The chain recombines TRBV6-1 with TRBJ1-2; TRBD1 matches at 9 bases. The CDR3 covers 14 residues. Losses at the gene ends were 6 bases for V and 4 bases for J; bases not matched to a gene: 6. Germline loops: CDR1 MNHNS, CDR2 SASEGT. CDR3 DNA: TGTGCCAGCAGGGAACAGGGGGCTGGCTATGGCTACACCTTC. Translated: CASREQGAGYGYTF.

The chain recombines TRBV7-9 with TRBJ2-5; no clear D. Germline CDR1 reads SEHNR; CDR2 reads FQNEAQ (reference sequence). Trimming cost V 2 bases and J 5 bases, with 9 bases left between them. The CDR3 length is 13 residues. DNA for the CDR3: TGTGCCAGCAGCTTACCACAAACCGAGACCCAGTACTTC. This gives the protein CASSLPQTETQYF. Looking up the rest from reference TRBV7-9 and TRBJ2-5 gives the full variable domain: DTGVSQNPRHKITKRGQNVTFRCDPISEHNRLYWYRQTLGQGPEFLTYFQNEAQLEKSRLLSDRFSAERPKGSFSTLEIQRTEQGDSAMYLCASSLPQTETQYFGPGTRLLVL.

This clone was counted only a few times. The chain has TRBV2 and TRBJ2-7; 7 nucleotides align to TRBD2. This CDR3 spans 14 amino acids. Germline V lookup: CDR1 SNHLY, CDR2 FYNNEI. The V segment lost 6 bases and the J segment 5 bases; nucleotides outside the gene matches: 10. CDR3 bases: TGTGCCAGCAGCAGCGGGACCTATCAGGACGAGCAGTACTTC. Translated: CASSSGTYQDEQYF.

This chain joins TRBV28 and TRBJ2-7; D is ambiguous. CDR3 length equals 12 residues. Germline V gives CDR1 MDHEN, CDR2 SYDVKM. V lost 5 bases and J 2 bases, leaving 7 bases between the germline ends. In nucleotides, the CDR3 is TGTGCCAGCAGTGAAGCTACCTACGAGCAGTACTTC. This gives the protein CASSEATYEQYF.

This rearrangement joins TRBV28 to TRBJ1-2; D uncertain. The CDR3 is 11 amino acids. Germline V lookup: CDR1 MDHEN, CDR2 SYDVKM. V was trimmed by 6 bases and J by 4 bases, leaving 6 bases between them. CDR3 protein: CASRWLYGYTF. In nucleotides, the CDR3 is TGTGCCAGCAGATGGCTCTATGGCTACACCTTC.

The CDR3 spells CASSQQGSTEAFF. In DNA, the CDR3 is TGTGCCAGCAGCCAACAGGGGTCCACTGAAGCTTTCTTT. The chain carries TRBV11-2 and TRBJ1-1; 7 bases fit TRBD1. This CDR3 has 13 amino acids. With V trimmed by 5 bases and J by 4 bases, 4 bases remained unmatched. From germline, CDR1 is SGHAT and CDR2 FQNNGV. Supplemented by reference TRBV11-2 and TRBJ1-1, the full variable domain reads EAGVAQSPRYKIIEKRQSVAFWCNPISGHATLYWYQQILGQGPKLLIQFQNNGVVDDSQLPKDRFSAERLKGVDSTLKIQPAKLEDSAVYLCASSQQGSTEAFFGQGTRLTVV.

The chain is built from TRBV5-1 and TRBJ1-1; 7 bases map to TRBD1. Germline values: CDR1 SGHRS, CDR2 YFSETQ. The V gene end was trimmed by 1 base and the J gene end by 2 bases; junction bases not matched to a gene: 8. This CDR3 has 16 amino acids. The CDR3 sequence is CASSLSPGGGNTEAFF. Written as DNA, the CDR3 is TGCGCCAGCAGCTTGTCCCCAGGGGGAGGTAACACTGAAGCTTTCTTT. Full variable domain (outside the CDR3, taken from reference TRBV5-1 and TRBJ1-1): KAGVTQTPRYLIKTRGQQVTLSCSPISGHRSVSWYQQTPGQGLQFLFEYFSETQRNKGNFPGRFSGRQFSNSRSEMNVSTLELGDSALYLCASSLSPGGGNTEAFFGQGTRLTVV.

The CDR3 nucleotides are TGTGCCAGCAGTAGCGGACCGCGGGGCGAGCAGTACTTC. Amino acids: CASSSGPRGEQYF. This chain uses TRBV6-5 with TRBJ2-7; D is perhaps TRBD2 (6 bases). V dropped 5 bases and J dropped 6 bases, with 14 bases sitting between them. CDR3 length: 13 amino acids. Germline V lookup: CDR1 MNHEY, CDR2 SVGAGI.